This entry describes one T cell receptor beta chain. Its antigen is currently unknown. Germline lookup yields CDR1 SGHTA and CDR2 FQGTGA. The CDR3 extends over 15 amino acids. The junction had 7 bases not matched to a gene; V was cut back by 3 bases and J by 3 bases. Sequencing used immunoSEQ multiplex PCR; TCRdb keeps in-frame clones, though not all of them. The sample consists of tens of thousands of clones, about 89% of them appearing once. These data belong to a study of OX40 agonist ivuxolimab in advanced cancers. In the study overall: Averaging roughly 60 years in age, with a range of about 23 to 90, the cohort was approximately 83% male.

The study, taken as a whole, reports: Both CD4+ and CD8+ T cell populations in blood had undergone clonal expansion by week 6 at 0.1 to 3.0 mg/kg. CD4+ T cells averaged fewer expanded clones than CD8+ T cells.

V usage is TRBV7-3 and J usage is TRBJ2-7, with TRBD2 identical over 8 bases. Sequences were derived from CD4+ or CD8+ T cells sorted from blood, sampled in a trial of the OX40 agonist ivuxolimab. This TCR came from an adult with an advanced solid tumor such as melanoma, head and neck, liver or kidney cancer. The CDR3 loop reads CASSLGSGGLYEQYF. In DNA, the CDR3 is TGTGCCAGCAGCTTGGGAAGCGGGGGCCTCTACGAGCAGTACTTC.